Included here is one T cell receptor beta chain sequence, with context. This sample was included in a study of control samples from healthy donors and cancer patients. The CDR3 has 14 amino acids. The assay was immunoSEQ multiplex PCR, and TCRdb's table has in-frame clones only and misses some. Of around 95,000 clones detected, 87% appear once; the ten largest clones hold 18%. The chain recombines TRBV21-1 with TRBJ2-4. TRBV21-1 corresponds to a pseudogene. This receptor was taken from a woman aged 50 to 65 in good health. Sequencing input: blood. The CDR3 sequence is CASSTSKGQNIQYF. CDR3 nucleotide sequence: TGTGCCAGCAGCACCAGTAAGGGACAAAACATTCAGTACTTC.